A selection of T cell receptor beta chains follows, all from one sample in a study of blood T cell repertoires in COVID-19. Sequencing used immunoSEQ multiplex PCR; TCRdb keeps in-frame clones, though not all of them. The data hold over 80,000 clones, with about 86% observed a single time. The sample taken for sequencing was peripheral blood. The receptors here all came from a man at least 80 years old with active or convalescent COVID-19. CDR3s include the opening cysteine and the closing phenylalanine or tryptophan. D genes are given only for firm matches. Some rows have no size entry. The others give once, few or many, or a class for an expanded clone.

clone_size d_call j_call v_call cdr3_aa
- - TRBJ2-1 TRBV30 CACYRDTYPASSYNEQFF
- - TRBJ1-2 TRBV25-1 CASSDGRYGYTF
- - TRBJ1-5 TRBV6-1 CASSDGWRPQHF
- - TRBJ2-7 TRBV5-1 CASSKDTYSYEQYF
few TRBD1 TRBJ2-7 TRBV7-7 CASSFVTGQGNHEQYF
- - TRBJ2-1 TRBV7-2 CASSLGFSNEQFF
- TRBD2 TRBJ2-5 TRBV5-8 CASSLLLFTSGSRETQYF
- TRBD1 TRBJ1-5 TRBV12-3/TRBV12-4 CASSSTGGQPQHF
- TRBD1 TRBJ2-3 TRBV6-5 CASSRNRGDTQYF
- TRBD1 TRBJ1-6 TRBV4-2 CASSREIGQGRSPLHF
- TRBD1 TRBJ1-5 TRBV6-5 CASSRRQGRQPQHF
- TRBD2 TRBJ2-7 TRBV6-1 CASSEDAGGGAYEQYF
- - TRBJ2-3 TRBV14 CASSQVVETAGTDTQYF
- - TRBJ1-2 TRBV6-7 CASTDRYYGYTF
- TRBD2 TRBJ2-1 TRBV13 CASSLRWLGLADNEQFF
- - TRBJ1-5 TRBV23-1 CASSPIQDRDQPQHF
- - TRBJ2-7 TRBV11-1 CASSLGTAYEQYF
few - TRBJ1-6 TRBV18 CASSPSGRAPLHF
once - TRBJ2-1 TRBV7-9 CASSPGGWEVTYNEQFF
- - TRBJ2-1 TRBV5-6 CASSFDGAYNEQFF
- - TRBJ2-3 TRBV27 CASSRDTFTDTQYF
- - TRBJ2-4 TRBV6-2/TRBV6-3 CASSTGITSPAKNIQYF
- TRBD2 TRBJ2-1 TRBV19 CASMEVVAGGTEQFF
- - TRBJ1-2 TRBV9 CASSVEAEANYGYTF
- - TRBJ2-3 TRBV7-9 CASSLSTDTQYF
- TRBD1 TRBJ2-5 TRBV5-1 CASSTTGTGDETQYF
- - TRBJ1-5 TRBV7-2 CASSSVQGNQPQHF
- - TRBJ2-7 TRBV7-3 CASSPNSASYEQYF
- TRBD2 TRBJ2-7 TRBV7-2 CASSSTSAGTYEQYF
few TRBD2 TRBJ2-1 TRBV11-2 CASTRLAGVYNEQFF
- TRBD2 TRBJ2-2 TRBV23-1 CASSPGLAGGMTGELFF
once TRBD1 TRBJ2-7 TRBV7-8 CASSLAAGGSYEQYF
- - TRBJ1-1 TRBV6-5 CASSGELGTEAFF
- TRBD1 TRBJ2-5 TRBV7-9 CASSLVGTGNQETQYF
few TRBD1 TRBJ2-1 TRBV7-7 CASSLGTASYNEQFF
- - TRBJ2-3 TRBV4-1 CALGARLYGQYF
- - TRBJ1-6 TRBV3-1/TRBV3-2 CASSQGQAVGPLHF
few TRBD2 TRBJ2-3 TRBV7-9 CASSPTSGRGTDTQYF
- - TRBJ1-2 TRBV7-2 CASSLATENYGYTF
- - TRBJ2-1 TRBV28 CASIRGGAGYNEQFF